The entry below gives a single TCR beta chain sequence along with its context. The target antigen is unknown. This sample was included in a study of T cells expressing NK-cell markers. The CDR3 contains 16 residues. Germline CDR1 and CDR2: LGHNA and YNFKEQ. TCRdb processed the 5' RACE reads again and assigns one entry to each CDR3 protein, with no DNA. This sample's clone table lists about 460,000 distinct CDR3 sequences. Study-wide points: There were a handful of donors in whom these clonotypes also led the CD3+CD56-NKG2C+ fraction.

The sample comprised blood T cells: a sorted CD56 or NKG2C T cell subset, CD4+ or CD8+ T cells, or bulk PBMC T cells (not recorded which). The source of this sequence is a woman between 45 and 60 years old in good health. The genes are TRBV4-2 and TRBJ2-1; lacking DNA, the TRBD2 call made by TCRdb goes unchecked. CDR3 sequence reads: CASSQEGPLAYNEQFF.